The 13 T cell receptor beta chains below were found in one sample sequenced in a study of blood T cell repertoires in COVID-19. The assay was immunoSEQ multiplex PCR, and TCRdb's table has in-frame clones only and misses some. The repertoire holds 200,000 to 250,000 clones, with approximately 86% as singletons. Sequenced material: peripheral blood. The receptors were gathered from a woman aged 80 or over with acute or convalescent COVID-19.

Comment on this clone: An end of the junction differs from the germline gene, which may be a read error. CDR3 in amino acids: CASSPGLAGGANSYEQYF. CDR3 DNA sequence: TGTGCTAGCAGCCCAGGACTAGCGGGGGGAGCCAACTCCTACGAGCAGTACTTC. V is TRBV7-7 and J is TRBJ2-7; 14 nucleotides line up with TRBD2. CDR1 SSHAT and CDR2 FNYEAQ come from the germline V gene (reference sequence). The CDR3 has 18 amino acids. The whole variable domain, remainder taken from reference TRBV7-7 and TRBJ2-7, is GAGVSQSPRYKVTKRGQDVTLRCDPISSHATLYWYQQALGQGPEFLTYFNYEAQPDKSGLPSDRFSAERPEGSISTLTIQRTEQRDSAMYRCASSPGLAGGANSYEQYFGPGTRLTVT.

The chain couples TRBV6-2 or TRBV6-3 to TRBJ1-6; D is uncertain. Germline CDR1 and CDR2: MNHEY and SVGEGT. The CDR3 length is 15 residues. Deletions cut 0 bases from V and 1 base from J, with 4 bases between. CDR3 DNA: TGTGCCAGCAGTTACTCGCAGTCCTATAATTCACCCCTCCACTTT. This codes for CASSYSQSYNSPLHF.

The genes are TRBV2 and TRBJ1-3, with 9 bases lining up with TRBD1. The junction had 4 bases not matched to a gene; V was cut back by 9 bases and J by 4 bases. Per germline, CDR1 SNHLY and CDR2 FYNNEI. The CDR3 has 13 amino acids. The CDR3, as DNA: TGTGCCAGAGGGACAGGGATCGGAAACACCATATATTTT. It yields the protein CARGTGIGNTIYF.

CDR3 protein: CASSQVGEAPRTEAFF. CDR3 in DNA: TGCGCCAGCAGCCAAGTTGGAGAGGCCCCTAGGACTGAAGCTTTCTTT. The gene calls are TRBV4-1 and TRBJ1-1; D remains ambiguous. Trimming shortened V by 1 base and J by 5 bases, and 17 bases separated the two germline ends. The CDR3 has 16 residues. CDR1 and CDR2 from the germline V gene are MGHRA and YSYEKL.

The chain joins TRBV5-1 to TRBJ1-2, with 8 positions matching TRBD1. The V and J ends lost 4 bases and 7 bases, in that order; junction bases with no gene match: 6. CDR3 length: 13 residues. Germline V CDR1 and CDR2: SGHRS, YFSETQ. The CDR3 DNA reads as TGCGCCAGCAGCCCCGGACAGGGTTCTGGCTACACCTTC. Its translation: CASSPGQGSGYTF.

The CDR3 protein is CASSSHRGLRGYTF. The CDR3 region has the DNA TGTGCCAGCAGTTCTCACAGGGGGCTGCGAGGCTACACCTTC. This chain joins TRBV28 and TRBJ1-2; 9 bases are a match to TRBD1. V was clipped by 4 bases and J by 8 bases; unmatched bases: 8. Germline assignment: CDR1 MDHEN and CDR2 SYDVKM. The CDR3 covers 14 residues.

The CDR3 sequence: CASSVGPGHPGNEKLFF. The CDR3 coding sequence is TGTGCCAGCAGCGTAGGCCCCGGGCACCCGGGGAATGAAAAACTGTTTTTT. The rearrangement joins TRBV9 to TRBJ1-4; D is unclear. V lost 0 bases to trimming and J lost 5 bases, with 17 bases between them. Germline V gene lookup returns CDR1 SGDLS and CDR2 YYNGEE. The CDR3 spans 17 residues.

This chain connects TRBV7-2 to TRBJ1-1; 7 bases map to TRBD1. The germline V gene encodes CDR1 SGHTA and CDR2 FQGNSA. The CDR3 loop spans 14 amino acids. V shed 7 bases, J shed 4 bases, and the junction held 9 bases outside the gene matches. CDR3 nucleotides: TGTGCCAGCACCGTAGGTAGGGACAGCACTGAAGCTTTCTTT. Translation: CASTVGRDSTEAFF.

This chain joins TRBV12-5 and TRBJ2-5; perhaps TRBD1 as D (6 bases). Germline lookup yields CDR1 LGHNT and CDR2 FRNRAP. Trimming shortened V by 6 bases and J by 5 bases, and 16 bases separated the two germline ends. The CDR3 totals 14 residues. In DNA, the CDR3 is TGTGCTAGTGGCCCCGGACAGCCGCCGGAGACCCAGTACTTC. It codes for CASGPGQPPETQYF. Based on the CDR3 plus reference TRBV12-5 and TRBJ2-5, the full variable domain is DARVTQTPRHKVTEMGQEVTMRCQPILGHNTVFWYRQTMMQGLELLAYFRNRAPLDDSGMPKDRFSAEMPDATLATLKIQPSEPRDSAVYFCASGPGQPPETQYFGPGTRLLVL.

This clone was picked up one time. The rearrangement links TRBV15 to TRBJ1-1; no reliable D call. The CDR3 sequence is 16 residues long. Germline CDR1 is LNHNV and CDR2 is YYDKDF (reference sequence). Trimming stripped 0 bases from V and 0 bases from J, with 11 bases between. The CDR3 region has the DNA TGTGCCACCAGCAGAGATCCGGGTCTCATGAACACTGAAGCTTTCTTT. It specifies CATSRDPGLMNTEAFF.

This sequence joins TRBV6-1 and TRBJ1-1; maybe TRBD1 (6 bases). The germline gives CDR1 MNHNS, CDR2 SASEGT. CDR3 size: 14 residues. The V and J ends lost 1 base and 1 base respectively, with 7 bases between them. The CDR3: CASSEGTANTEAFF. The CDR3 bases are TGTGCCAGCAGTGAAGGGACAGCGAACACTGAAGCTTTCTTT.

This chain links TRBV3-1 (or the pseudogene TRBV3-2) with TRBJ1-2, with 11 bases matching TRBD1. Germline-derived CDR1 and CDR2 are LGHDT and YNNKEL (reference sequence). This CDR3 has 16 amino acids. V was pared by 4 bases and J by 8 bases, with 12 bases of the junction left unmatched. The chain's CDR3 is CASSPRWTGGIYGYTF. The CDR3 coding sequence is TGTGCCAGCAGCCCCCGTTGGACAGGGGGCATCTACGGCTACACCTTC.

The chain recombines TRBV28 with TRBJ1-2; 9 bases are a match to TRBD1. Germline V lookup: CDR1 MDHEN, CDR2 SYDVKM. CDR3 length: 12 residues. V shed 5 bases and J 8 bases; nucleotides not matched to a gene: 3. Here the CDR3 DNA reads TGTGCCAGCAGTGGGACAGGGAAAGGCTACACCTTC. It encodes CASSGTGKGYTF.